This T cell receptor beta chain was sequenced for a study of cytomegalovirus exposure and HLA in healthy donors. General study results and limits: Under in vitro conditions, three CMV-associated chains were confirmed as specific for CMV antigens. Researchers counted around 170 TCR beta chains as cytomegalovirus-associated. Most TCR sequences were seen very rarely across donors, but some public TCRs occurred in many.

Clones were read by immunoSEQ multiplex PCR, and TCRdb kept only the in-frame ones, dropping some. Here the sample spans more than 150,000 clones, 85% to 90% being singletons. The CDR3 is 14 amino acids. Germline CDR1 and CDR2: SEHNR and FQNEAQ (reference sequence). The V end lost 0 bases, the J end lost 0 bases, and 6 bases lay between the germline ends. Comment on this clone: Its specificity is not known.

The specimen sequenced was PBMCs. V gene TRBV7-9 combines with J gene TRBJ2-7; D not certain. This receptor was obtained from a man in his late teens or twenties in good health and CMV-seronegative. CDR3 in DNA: TGTGCCAGCAGCTTAGCGGCCAGCTCCTACGAGCAGTACTTC. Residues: CASSLAASSYEQYF.